The 7 T cell receptor beta chains below come from one sample, sequenced in a study of T cells in Graves' hyperthyroidism and ophthalmopathy. Amplification yielded TCR beta CDR3 regions, with RNA transcripts as the source. An initial round of RT-PCR targeting the TCR CDR3 relied on the HTBI primer set. TCRdb passed the multiplex PCR reads through MiXCR, listing each CDR3 protein once. The profile covers 550,000 to 800,000 distinct CDR3 sequences, with roughly a sixth appearing a single time and about a sixth taken by the ten largest. Sequenced material: blood. Receptors originate from a man aged 45-65 years with Graves' hyperthyroidism.

This clonotype was counted ten times or more. This sequence joins TRBV28 and TRBJ1-5; 7 bases map to TRBD1. The CDR3 consists of 16 residues. Trimming at V came to 3 bases and at J to 4 bases, leaving 9 bases not matched to a gene. The germline V gene encodes CDR1 MDHEN and CDR2 SYDVKM. The CDR3 here is CASSLGDRVENQPQHF. The CDR3 DNA sequence: TGTGCCAGCAGTTTGGGTGACAGGGTAGAAAATCAGCCCCAGCATTTT.

The genes are TRBV5-1 and TRBJ2-3; tentatively, D is TRBD1 (6 bases). The CDR3 is 16 residues long. Trimming removed 0 bases from V and 5 bases from J, with 16 bases in between. Germline V gene lookup returns CDR1 SGHRS and CDR2 YFSETQ. Here the CDR3 reads CASSLGRQAPGDTQYF. CDR3 DNA: TGCGCCAGCAGCTTGGGCCGACAGGCCCCGGGAGATACGCAGTATTTT.

This clonotype has a count of ten or more. This chain links TRBV7-2 with TRBJ2-3, with TRBD1 matching 9 bases. The J segment lost 1 base and the V segment lost 2 bases, leaving 13 bases of the junction unmatched. This CDR3 is 19 amino acids long. The germline CDR1 and CDR2 sequences are SGHTA and FQGNSA. Written as DNA, the CDR3 is TGTGCCAGCAGCTTATTTATTTGGGGACAGGGTATAGGCACAGATACGCAGTATTTT. Its translation is CASSLFIWGQGIGTDTQYF.

This clonotype has a count of ten or more. The V gene is TRBV2, the J gene TRBJ2-3; D is possibly TRBD2 (6 bases). V was pared by 4 bases and J by 9 bases, with 14 bases between. Germline CDR1 SNHLY, CDR2 FYNNEI. The CDR3 length is 13 residues. The CDR3 protein is CASSVGTSGTQYF. In nucleotides, the CDR3 is TGTGCCAGCAGTGTCGGGACTTCTGGAACGCAGTATTTT.

Many counts were recorded for this clonotype. The chain carries TRBV14 and TRBJ2-7; D gene uncertain. The CDR3 spans 15 residues. Trimming pared 3 bases from V and 0 bases from J, leaving 12 bases between. Germline CDR1 reads SGHDN; CDR2 reads FVKESK. CDR3 loop: CASSHGFKSSYEQYF. CDR3 nucleotides: TGTGCCAGCAGCCATGGGTTTAAGAGCTCCTACGAGCAGTACTTC.

The chain carries TRBV27 and TRBJ2-1; 12 nucleotides align to TRBD2. CDR1 MNHEY and CDR2 SMNVEV come from the germline V gene (reference sequence). J lost 5 bases, V lost 4 bases, and 3 bases had no gene match. This CDR3 region has 15 residues. CDR3 loop: CASSWTSGANNEQFF. CDR3 bases: TGTGCCAGCAGTTGGACTAGCGGGGCCAACAATGAGCAGTTCTTC.

The gene calls are TRBV14 and TRBJ1-4, with D unresolved. V lost 4 bases and J 7 bases, leaving 13 bases between the germline ends. This CDR3 is 14 amino acids long. CDR1 is SGHDN, CDR2 FVKESK, per germline. The CDR3 protein is CASSRGLTGEKLFF. CDR3 DNA: TGTGCCAGCAGCCGAGGCCTTACGGGTGAAAAACTGTTTTTT.